Described below is a single T cell receptor (beta chain) sequence and its context. Its antigen is undetermined. Each patient went into thyroid surgery without having received any treatment. The data stem from a study of metastatic and nonmetastatic thyroid tumors. In the study overall: Both malignant and benign thyroid patients supplied peripheral blood and tumor or nodule tissue samples, across which the repertoires of these patients were then compared. The study, taken as a whole, reports: Within blood and tumor, benign nodules reportedly had significantly lower TCR beta diversity than malignant thyroid tumors did.

Per the original methods: It was from CDR3 differences across clinicopathological groups that a distant-metastasis classifier for papillary thyroid cancer was built. TCRdb re-called the PCR reads with MiXCR. TCRdb's processing, not the authors', yielded these V and J calls. Here the sample spans about 14,000 clones, around 30% being singletons. The germline CDR1 and CDR2 sequences are KGHDR and SFDVKD. J lost 2 bases, V lost 4 bases, and 2 bases had no gene match. There are 14 residues in the CDR3. The source material was tumor tissue. This chain uses TRBV24-1 with TRBJ1-2, with 8 bases aligning to TRBD1. The sequence came from a female donor with papillary thyroid cancer or a benign thyroid nodule (not recorded which). Some clones in this sample may be carry-over from other donors' samples. In DNA, the CDR3 is TGTGCCACCAGTGACCCAGGGGGCAACTATGGCTACACCTTC. It encodes CATSDPGGNYGYTF.